The rows below give T cell receptor beta chains drawn from one sample of a study of control samples from healthy donors and cancer patients. The data were produced by immunoSEQ multiplex PCR, yet TCRdb's version contains in-frame clones alone and is incomplete. Altogether 70,000 to 80,000 clones are present, 70% to 90% being singletons, with the ten largest covering roughly 2%. Sequenced: PBMCs. The receptors here all came from a woman aged 60-70 years with head and neck cancer. Each CDR3 is given with its conserved first and last residue. The D gene is left open where the match is weak. Not every row has a clone size; where given, it reads once, few, many or a size class.

d_call: .
j_call: TRBJ1-2
clone_size: once
v_call: TRBV3-1/TRBV3-2
cdr3_aa: CASSQDKVYGYTF
cdr3_nt: TGTGCCAGCAGCCAAGATAAGGTCTATGGCTACACCTTC

d_call: TRBD1
j_call: TRBJ2-5
clone_size: .
v_call: TRBV2
cdr3_aa: CASSLRTGGLATLEETQYF
cdr3_nt: TGTGCCAGCAGTCTCCGGACAGGGGGTTTGGCTACACTCGAGGAGACCCAGTACTTC

d_call: .
j_call: TRBJ2-1
clone_size: once
v_call: TRBV5-6
cdr3_aa: CASSYTYNEQFF
cdr3_nt: TGTGCCAGCAGCTATACTTACAATGAGCAGTTCTTC

d_call: TRBD1
j_call: TRBJ2-3
clone_size: .
v_call: TRBV30
cdr3_aa: CAWRVGQGAADTQYF
cdr3_nt: TGTGCCTGGAGGGTGGGACAGGGCGCCGCAGATACGCAGTATTTT

d_call: TRBD2
j_call: TRBJ2-1
clone_size: .
v_call: TRBV11-2
cdr3_aa: CASSPTSGRANEQFF
cdr3_nt: TGTGCCAGCAGCCCAACTAGCGGGAGGGCCAATGAGCAGTTCTTC

d_call: TRBD2
j_call: TRBJ2-5
clone_size: .
v_call: TRBV11-3
cdr3_aa: CASSLDSGGQETQYF
cdr3_nt: TGTGCCAGCAGCTTAGACTCGGGGGGCCAAGAGACCCAGTACTTC

d_call: .
j_call: TRBJ2-7
clone_size: .
v_call: TRBV2
cdr3_aa: CASSMTGEGYEKEYF
cdr3_nt: TGTGCCAGCAGTATGACAGGGGAGGGTTACGAGAAGGAGTACTTC

d_call: TRBD2
j_call: TRBJ2-1
clone_size: .
v_call: TRBV5-5
cdr3_aa: CASSLLSGNGLALDNEQFF
cdr3_nt: TGTGCCAGCAGCTTGCTGTCAGGGAACGGACTAGCGCTGGACAATGAGCAGTTCTTC

d_call: TRBD1
j_call: TRBJ2-3
clone_size: .
v_call: TRBV24-1
cdr3_aa: CATSSGQSSTDTQYF
cdr3_nt: TGTGCCACCAGTTCGGGACAGAGTAGCACAGATACGCAGTATTTT

d_call: .
j_call: TRBJ1-6
clone_size: .
v_call: TRBV6-4
cdr3_aa: CASSDSPAGPLHF
cdr3_nt: TGTGCCAGCAGTGACTCACCGGCTGGTCCCCTCCACTTT

d_call: .
j_call: TRBJ2-1
clone_size: .
v_call: TRBV20-1
cdr3_aa: CSARQAEQFF
cdr3_nt: TGCAGTGCTAGGCAGGCTGAGCAGTTCTTC

d_call: .
j_call: TRBJ1-5
clone_size: .
v_call: TRBV7-2
cdr3_aa: CASSLGGPQPQHF
cdr3_nt: TGTGCCAGCAGCTTGGGGGGCCCTCAGCCCCAGCATTTT

d_call: .
j_call: TRBJ1-1
clone_size: once
v_call: TRBV30
cdr3_aa: CAYRQENTEAFF
cdr3_nt: TGTGCCTACCGACAGGAAAACACTGAAGCTTTCTTT

d_call: TRBD2
j_call: TRBJ2-3
clone_size: .
v_call: TRBV5-6
cdr3_aa: CASSLGAGVGDTQYF
cdr3_nt: TGTGCCAGCAGCTTGGGAGCGGGAGTTGGAGATACGCAGTATTTT

d_call: TRBD2
j_call: TRBJ2-4
clone_size: .
v_call: TRBV12-3/TRBV12-4
cdr3_aa: CASSGTREGIQYF
cdr3_nt: TGTGCCAGCAGTGGGACTAGGGAGGGCATTCAGTACTTC

d_call: TRBD1
j_call: TRBJ2-7
clone_size: .
v_call: TRBV19
cdr3_aa: CASSPGQGIYEQYF
cdr3_nt: TGTGCCAGTAGTCCGGGACAGGGGATATACGAGCAGTACTTC

d_call: TRBD1
j_call: TRBJ2-2
clone_size: .
v_call: TRBV6-6
cdr3_aa: CASSLKQGTVGELFF
cdr3_nt: TGTGCCAGCAGCCTTAAACAGGGGACGGTCGGGGAGCTGTTTTTT

d_call: TRBD2
j_call: TRBJ2-2
clone_size: .
v_call: TRBV27
cdr3_aa: CASRLTAGGRSGELFF
cdr3_nt: TGTGCCAGCAGGCTTACCGCGGGAGGACGCTCCGGGGAGCTGTTTTTT

d_call: .
j_call: TRBJ2-1
clone_size: once
v_call: TRBV18
cdr3_aa: CASSPTTGSPISYNEQFF
cdr3_nt: TGTGCCAGCTCACCCACCACCGGGAGCCCTATATCCTACAATGAGCAGTTCTTC

d_call: TRBD2
j_call: TRBJ2-1
clone_size: .
v_call: TRBV27
cdr3_aa: CASRLSTSGRADNEQFF
cdr3_nt: TGTGCCAGCAGGCTGTCGACTAGCGGGAGGGCCGATAATGAGCAGTTCTTC

d_call: .
j_call: TRBJ2-1
clone_size: .
v_call: TRBV27
cdr3_aa: CASSLSRANEQFF
cdr3_nt: TGTGCCAGCAGTTTGTCACGGGCCAATGAGCAGTTCTTC

d_call: .
j_call: TRBJ2-7
clone_size: .
v_call: TRBV6-5
cdr3_aa: CASSPGAYEQYF
cdr3_nt: TGTGCCAGCAGTCCAGGGGCCTACGAGCAGTACTTC

d_call: .
j_call: TRBJ2-7
clone_size: few
v_call: TRBV5-1
cdr3_aa: CASSPERTTVQQYF
cdr3_nt: TGCGCCAGCAGCCCAGAAAGGACTACAGTCCAGCAGTACTTC

d_call: TRBD1
j_call: TRBJ1-3
clone_size: .
v_call: TRBV19
cdr3_aa: CASSQGAGNTIYF
cdr3_nt: TGTGCCAGTAGTCAGGGGGCCGGAAACACCATATATTTT

d_call: TRBD1
j_call: TRBJ1-4
clone_size: .
v_call: TRBV3-1/TRBV3-2
cdr3_aa: CASSLQGALNEKLFF
cdr3_nt: TGTGCCAGCAGCCTACAGGGGGCGCTTAATGAAAAACTGTTTTTT

d_call: TRBD1
j_call: TRBJ2-3
clone_size: .
v_call: TRBV6-5
cdr3_aa: CASRTGADTQYF
cdr3_nt: TGTGCCAGCAGGACAGGGGCAGATACGCAGTATTTT

d_call: TRBD1
j_call: TRBJ1-4
clone_size: .
v_call: TRBV18
cdr3_aa: CASSPGDRATNEKLFF
cdr3_nt: TGTGCCAGCTCACCGGGGGACAGGGCGACTAATGAAAAACTGTTTTTT

d_call: .
j_call: TRBJ1-5
clone_size: few
v_call: TRBV19
cdr3_aa: CASSMNPYSNQPQHF
cdr3_nt: TGTGCCAGTAGTATGAACCCTTATAGCAATCAGCCCCAGCATTTT

d_call: TRBD1
j_call: TRBJ1-5
clone_size: .
v_call: TRBV29-1
cdr3_aa: CSVEATGEPNQPQHF
cdr3_nt: TGCAGCGTTGAAGCGACAGGGGAACCCAATCAGCCCCAGCATTTT

d_call: .
j_call: TRBJ2-3
clone_size: .
v_call: TRBV21-1
cdr3_aa: CASSKGPSGRGPLDTQYF
cdr3_nt: TGTGCCAGCAGCAAAGGGCCGAGCGGGAGGGGGCCCCTGGATACGCAGTATTTT

d_call: .
j_call: TRBJ1-2
clone_size: .
v_call: TRBV7-2
cdr3_aa: CASSLVSGTNYGYTF
cdr3_nt: TGTGCCAGCAGCTTAGTCAGCGGAACTAACTATGGCTACACCTTC

d_call: TRBD2
j_call: TRBJ2-7
clone_size: .
v_call: TRBV6-5
cdr3_aa: CASSMQAGPYEQYF
cdr3_nt: TGTGCCAGCAGCATGCAAGCGGGACCCTACGAGCAGTACTTC

d_call: .
j_call: TRBJ1-6
clone_size: .
v_call: TRBV11-2
cdr3_aa: CASSRWVGSYNSPLHF
cdr3_nt: TGTGCCAGCAGCCGATGGGTGGGCTCCTATAATTCACCCCTCCACTTT

d_call: .
j_call: TRBJ2-3
clone_size: .
v_call: TRBV7-2
cdr3_aa: CASSSARGYTDTQYF
cdr3_nt: TGTGCCAGCAGCTCCGCCCGGGGGTATACAGATACGCAGTATTTT

d_call: TRBD1
j_call: TRBJ2-1
clone_size: .
v_call: TRBV11-2
cdr3_aa: CASSSLGGVGDEQFF
cdr3_nt: TGTGCCAGCAGCTCCCTAGGGGGCGTTGGGGATGAGCAGTTCTTC

d_call: TRBD2
j_call: TRBJ2-1
clone_size: .
v_call: TRBV29-1
cdr3_aa: CSVEERYYTGTNYNEQFF
cdr3_nt: TGCAGCGTTGAAGAAAGGTACTATACCGGGACTAACTACAATGAGCAGTTCTTC

d_call: TRBD2
j_call: TRBJ2-7
clone_size: once
v_call: TRBV19
cdr3_aa: CASSITSGAYEQYF
cdr3_nt: TGTGCCAGTAGCATAACTAGCGGGGCCTACGAGCAGTACTTC

d_call: .
j_call: TRBJ2-1
clone_size: once
v_call: TRBV5-1
cdr3_aa: CASTQFLADIYNEQFF
cdr3_nt: TGCGCCAGCACCCAATTCTTAGCGGACATCTACAATGAGCAGTTCTTC

d_call: .
j_call: TRBJ2-1
clone_size: .
v_call: TRBV19
cdr3_aa: CASSIEDSSYNEQFF
cdr3_nt: TGTGCCAGTAGTATAGAAGATAGCTCCTACAATGAGCAGTTCTTC

d_call: .
j_call: TRBJ2-7
clone_size: once
v_call: TRBV10-3
cdr3_aa: CAISESRGASYEQYF
cdr3_nt: TGTGCCATCAGTGAGTCACGGGGGGCCTCCTACGAGCAGTACTTC

d_call: .
j_call: TRBJ1-1
clone_size: .
v_call: TRBV29-1
cdr3_aa: CSATLRGGRNTEAFF
cdr3_nt: TGCAGCGCAACACTCCGGGGAGGGCGGAACACTGAAGCTTTCTTT

d_call: .
j_call: TRBJ1-1
clone_size: .
v_call: TRBV19
cdr3_aa: CASSHLTVNTEAFF
cdr3_nt: TGTGCCAGTAGCCACCTGACAGTGAACACTGAAGCTTTCTTT

d_call: .
j_call: TRBJ1-1
clone_size: .
v_call: TRBV7-6
cdr3_aa: CASSFQTGSLTEAFF
cdr3_nt: TGTGCCAGCAGCTTTCAAACAGGGTCGTTGACTGAAGCTTTCTTT

d_call: TRBD1
j_call: TRBJ1-4
clone_size: .
v_call: TRBV25-1
cdr3_aa: CASSELGTGSEKLFF
cdr3_nt: TGTGCCAGCAGTGAATTAGGGACAGGGAGTGAAAAACTGTTTTTT

d_call: .
j_call: TRBJ2-4
clone_size: few
v_call: TRBV5-4
cdr3_aa: CASSSEGLAKNIQYF
cdr3_nt: TGTGCCAGCAGCTCCGAAGGCCTAGCCAAAAACATTCAGTACTTC

d_call: .
j_call: TRBJ1-1
clone_size: once
v_call: TRBV29-1
cdr3_aa: CSVRTDPNTEAFF
cdr3_nt: TGCAGCGTTCGGACGGACCCGAACACTGAAGCTTTCTTT

d_call: .
j_call: TRBJ1-5
clone_size: .
v_call: TRBV6-1
cdr3_aa: CASSELGGPEYKRPQHF
cdr3_nt: TGTGCCAGCAGTGAACTCGGGGGCCCGGAGTATAAACGGCCCCAGCATTTT

d_call: .
j_call: TRBJ2-3
clone_size: .
v_call: TRBV5-4
cdr3_aa: CASSLVSFRGYTDTQYF
cdr3_nt: TGTGCCAGCAGCTTGGTTTCTTTTAGGGGCTACACAGATACGCAGTATTTT

d_call: .
j_call: TRBJ1-2
clone_size: .
v_call: TRBV9
cdr3_aa: CASRSRRQGDGYTF
cdr3_nt: TGTGCCAGCAGATCTAGGCGTCAGGGAGATGGCTACACCTTC

d_call: .
j_call: TRBJ2-5
clone_size: .
v_call: TRBV2
cdr3_aa: CASSTYGGRETQYF
cdr3_nt: TGTGCCAGCAGTACCTACGGGGGCAGAGAGACCCAGTACTTC

d_call: TRBD2
j_call: TRBJ2-3
clone_size: .
v_call: TRBV20-1
cdr3_aa: CSASTSGRTNTQYF
cdr3_nt: TGCAGTGCTAGTACTAGCGGGAGAACAAATACGCAGTATTTT

d_call: .
j_call: TRBJ2-6
clone_size: few
v_call: TRBV30
cdr3_aa: CAWDPGQISDPESGANVLTF
cdr3_nt: TGTGCCTGGGATCCAGGACAGATTTCAGATCCCGAATCTGGGGCCAACGTCCTGACTTTC

d_call: .
j_call: TRBJ1-1
clone_size: .
v_call: TRBV5-5
cdr3_aa: CASSLAGNTEAFF
cdr3_nt: TGTGCCAGCAGCTTGGCTGGAAACACTGAAGCTTTCTTT

d_call: .
j_call: TRBJ1-1
clone_size: .
v_call: TRBV29-1
cdr3_aa: CSVYRGQTEAFF
cdr3_nt: TGCAGCGTTTATCGTGGGCAAACTGAAGCTTTCTTT